This is a list of T cell receptor beta chains from one sample in a study of human T cells and chemical hapten exposure. Each CDR3 protein is one row after TCRdb ran MiXCR on the RACE reads. The sample has some 170,000 distinct CDR3 sequences, 28% seen once. This specimen consisted of whole blood, obtained in connection with sensitization to the hapten diphenylcyclopropenone (DPC). These receptors were taken from a woman between 18 and 30 years old with alopecia areata. Some clones in this sample may be carry-over from other donors' samples. The CDR3 runs from the conserved cysteine through the conserved F or W. A D gene is named only where the DNA matches it firmly. Rows may omit the clone size; those that give it use once, few, many or a size class.

J,V,size,D,DNA,CDR3
TRBJ2-5,TRBV4-2,.,TRBD2,TGTGCCAGCAGCCAAGGGACTAGCGGGGGCCGGGAGACCCAGTACTTC,CASSQGTSGGRETQYF
TRBJ2-7,TRBV10-3,few,.,TGTGCCATCAGTGGGGACCTCCTGGGGCAGCAGTACTTC,CAISGDLLGQQYF
TRBJ2-5,TRBV2,.,TRBD2,TGTGCCAGCAGTCCCACTAGCGGGGGGGCCGTTGAGACCCAGTACTTC,CASSPTSGGAVETQYF
TRBJ2-7,TRBV29-1,.,.,TGCAGCGGGGGTACAGGGCGAGAGCAGTACTTC,CSGGTGREQYF
TRBJ1-2,TRBV11-2,many,TRBD1,TGTGCCAGCAGACTCCCAGGGGGGAAAGACCATGGCTACACCTTC,CASRLPGGKDHGYTF
TRBJ2-1,TRBV13,many,.,TGTGCCAGCAGGAGCTTAGGGGGGGGGCCCTACAATGAGCAGTTCTTC,CASRSLGGGPYNEQFF
TRBJ2-7,TRBV20-1,once,TRBD1,TGCAGTGCTAGACGAGGGGGCAGCTACGAGCAGTACTTC,CSARRGGSYEQYF
TRBJ2-1,TRBV24-1,few,.,TGTGCCACCAGTGAACGGTCCTACAATGAGCAGTTCTTC,CATSERSYNEQFF
TRBJ2-1,TRBV6-2/TRBV6-3,.,TRBD2,TGTGCCAGCAGCTATCCTAGCGGGAGTCCCAATGAGCAGTTCTTC,CASSYPSGSPNEQFF
TRBJ2-1,TRBV19,.,.,TGTGCCAGTAGGAATAGAGGGAAATCACTCAATGAGCAGTTCTTC,CASRNRGKSLNEQFF
TRBJ1-1,TRBV6-5,.,TRBD1,TGTGCTAGCAGCGTCACAGGGGTCACTGAAGCTTTCTTT,CASSVTGVTEAFF
TRBJ1-5,TRBV4-1,.,TRBD1,TGCGCCAGCAGCCCTTTCTACTTAATAGGGGGCTCGGATCAGCCCCAGCATTTT,CASSPFYLIGGSDQPQHF